This T cell receptor beta chain appears in the sequencing data of a study of T cell repertoires in cytomegalovirus infection. Study summary: Used in the study were CMV epitopes, some recently identified and HLA-C-restricted, others well-studied and HLA-B-restricted. Indications came from public TCR beta signatures; they pointed to CMV infection and to a matching HLA type. Broader study findings: Dominating the ex vivo response were TCR beta clonotypes that were CMV-specific and HLA-C-restricted.

TCRdb redid the calling of the reads with MiXCR, one entry per CDR3 protein. Found here are around 300,000 distinct CDR3 sequences, more than 20% of them singletons; the top ten hold roughly 15%. V was pared by 5 bases and J by 5 bases, with 5 bases between. This CDR3 is built from 11 residues. Germline values: CDR1 KGHDR, CDR2 SFDVKD. With respect to this clonotype: Antigen: not known.

This clonotype was sampled from a human donor in good health (CMV status not recorded). Some clones in this sample may be carry-over from other donors' samples. V gene TRBV24-1 combines with J gene TRBJ1-1; the D is unclear. Sequences were derived from cultured PBMCs, sampled from culture after CMV antigen stimulation. The CDR3 coding sequence is TGTGCCACCAGTGGGGGTACTGAAGCTTTCTTT. Residues: CATSGGTEAFF.